This is a list of T cell receptor beta chains from one sample in a study of T cells expressing NK-cell markers. No DNA is given; TCRdb re-called the 5' RACE reads and lists each CDR3 protein once. This sample's table reports 400,000 to 500,000 distinct CDR3 sequences. Sequencing was carried out using blood T cells: a sorted CD56 or NKG2C T cell subset, CD4+ or CD8+ T cells, or bulk PBMC T cells (not recorded which). All receptors come from a woman between 18 and 69 years old in good health. Both conserved end residues are part of each CDR3.

V gene	J gene	CDR3 protein
TRBV11-2	TRBJ2-3	CASSLVGDRVAQYF
TRBV19	TRBJ1-5	CASSPQGPYQPQHF
TRBV29-1	TRBJ2-1	CSVILQGYEQFF
TRBV6-1	TRBJ2-5	CASSGSGTGQETQYF
TRBV7-6	TRBJ2-1	CASSSAFSYSGTGYNEQFF
TRBV20-1	TRBJ1-2	CSARDSGERGGYTF
TRBV3-1	TRBJ2-2	CASSQVRACTGELFF
TRBV29-1	TRBJ2-5	CSVLAGGPETQYF
TRBV24-1	TRBJ2-3	CATSDNRATQYF
TRBV9	TRBJ2-3	CASSGRLVSGTDTQYF
TRBV7-2	TRBJ1-1	CASKRVLNTEAFF
TRBV29-1	TRBJ1-1	CSVAGTGGARIEAFF
TRBV6-2/TRBV6-3	TRBJ2-3	CASSYGGAVTDTQYF